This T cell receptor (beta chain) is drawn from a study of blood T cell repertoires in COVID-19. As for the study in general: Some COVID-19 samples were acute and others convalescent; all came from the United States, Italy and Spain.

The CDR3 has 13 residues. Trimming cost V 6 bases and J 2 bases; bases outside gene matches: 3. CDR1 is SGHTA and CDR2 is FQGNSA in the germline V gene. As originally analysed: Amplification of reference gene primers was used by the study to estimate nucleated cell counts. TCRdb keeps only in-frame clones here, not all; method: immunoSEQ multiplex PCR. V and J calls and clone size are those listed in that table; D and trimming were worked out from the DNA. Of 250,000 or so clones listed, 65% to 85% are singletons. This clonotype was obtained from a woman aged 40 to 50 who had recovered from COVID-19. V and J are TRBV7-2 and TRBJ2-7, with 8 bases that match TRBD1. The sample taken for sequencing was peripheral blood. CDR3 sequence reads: CASSTTGAYEQYF. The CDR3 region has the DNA TGTGCCAGCAGTACGACAGGGGCCTACGAGCAGTACTTC.